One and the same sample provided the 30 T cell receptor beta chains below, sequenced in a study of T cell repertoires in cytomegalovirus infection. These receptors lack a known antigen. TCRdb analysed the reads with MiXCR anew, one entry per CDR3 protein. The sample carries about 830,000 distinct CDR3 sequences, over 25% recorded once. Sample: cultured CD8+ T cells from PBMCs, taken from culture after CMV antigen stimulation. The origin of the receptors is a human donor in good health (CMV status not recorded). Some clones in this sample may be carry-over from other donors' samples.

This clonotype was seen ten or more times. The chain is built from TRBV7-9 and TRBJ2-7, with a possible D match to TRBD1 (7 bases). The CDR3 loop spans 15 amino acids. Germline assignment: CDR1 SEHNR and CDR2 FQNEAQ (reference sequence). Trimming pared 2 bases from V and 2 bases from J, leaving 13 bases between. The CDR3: CASSLTRDSPYEQYF. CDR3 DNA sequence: TGTGCCAGCAGCTTAACGCGGGACAGTCCCTACGAGCAGTACTTC.

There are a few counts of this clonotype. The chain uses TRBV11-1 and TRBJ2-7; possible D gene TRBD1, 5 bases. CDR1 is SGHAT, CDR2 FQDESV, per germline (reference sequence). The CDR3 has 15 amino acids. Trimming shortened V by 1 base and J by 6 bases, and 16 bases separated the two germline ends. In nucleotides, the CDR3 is TGTGCCAGCAGCTTAGACTTGTCCAGGGCAGCCGAGCAGTACGTC. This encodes CASSLDLSRAAEQYV.

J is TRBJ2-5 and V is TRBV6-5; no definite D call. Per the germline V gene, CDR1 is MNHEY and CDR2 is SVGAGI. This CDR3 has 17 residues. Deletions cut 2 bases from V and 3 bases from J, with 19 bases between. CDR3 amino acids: CASSYDPPVSGEETQYF. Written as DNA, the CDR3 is TGTGCCAGCAGTTACGACCCTCCGGTTAGTGGAGAAGAGACCCAGTACTTC.

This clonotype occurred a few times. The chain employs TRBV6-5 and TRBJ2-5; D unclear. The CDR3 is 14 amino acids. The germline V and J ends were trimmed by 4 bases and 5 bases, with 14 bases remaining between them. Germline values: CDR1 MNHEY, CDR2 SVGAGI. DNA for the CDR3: TGTGCCAGCAGTTTCGCTTCGGAGCCGGAGACCCAGTACTTC. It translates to CASSFASEPETQYF.

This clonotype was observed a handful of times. Here the CDR3 reads CASQQEGAKNIQYF. The DNA for the CDR3 is TGTGCCAGCCAACAGGAGGGGGCCAAAAACATTCAGTACTTC. V is TRBV11-2 and J is TRBJ2-4; tentatively, D is TRBD2 (6 bases). The germline gives CDR1 SGHAT, CDR2 FQNNGV. The CDR3 loop spans 14 amino acids. V was shortened by 8 bases and J by 1 base, with 12 bases between the two germline ends. Supplemented by reference TRBV11-2 and TRBJ2-4, the full variable domain reads EAGVAQSPRYKIIEKRQSVAFWCNPISGHATLYWYQQILGQGPKLLIQFQNNGVVDDSQLPKDRFSAERLKGVDSTLKIQPAKLEDSAVYLCASQQEGAKNIQYFGAGTRLSVL.

CDR3: CASGTRGGMNTEAFF. The CDR3 DNA sequence: TGTGCCAGCGGCACCAGGGGGGGGATGAACACTGAAGCTTTCTTT. The chain joins TRBV7-9 to TRBJ1-1; the match to TRBD1 covers 7 bases. CDR3 length equals 15 residues. The germline V gene encodes CDR1 SEHNR and CDR2 FQNEAQ (reference sequence). The V and J ends lost 8 bases and 0 bases, in that order; junction bases with no gene match: 9.

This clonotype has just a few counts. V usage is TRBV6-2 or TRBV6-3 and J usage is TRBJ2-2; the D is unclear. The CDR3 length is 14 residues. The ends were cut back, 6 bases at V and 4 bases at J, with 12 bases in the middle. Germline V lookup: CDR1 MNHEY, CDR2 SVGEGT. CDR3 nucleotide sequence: TGTGCCAGCAGCCGTATTTTCGGCACCGGGGAGCTGTTTTTT. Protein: CASSRIFGTGELFF.

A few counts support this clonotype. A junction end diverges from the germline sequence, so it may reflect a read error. Here the CDR3 reads CASSQGNSGGGETQYF. The CDR3 coding sequence is TGTGCCAGCAGCCAAGGAAATAGCGGGGGTGGTGAGACCCAGTACTTC. The chain joins TRBV4-1 to TRBJ2-5, with 9 bases identical to TRBD2. The CDR3 has 16 amino acids. Germline V gives CDR1 MGHRA, CDR2 YSYEKL.

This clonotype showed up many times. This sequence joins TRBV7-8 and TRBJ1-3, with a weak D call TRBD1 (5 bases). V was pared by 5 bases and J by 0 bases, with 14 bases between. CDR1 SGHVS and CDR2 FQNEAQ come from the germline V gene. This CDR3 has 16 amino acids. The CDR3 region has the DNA TGTGCCAGCAGCGGGGCTAACTCTTTCTCTGGAAACACCATATATTTT. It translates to CASSGANSFSGNTIYF.

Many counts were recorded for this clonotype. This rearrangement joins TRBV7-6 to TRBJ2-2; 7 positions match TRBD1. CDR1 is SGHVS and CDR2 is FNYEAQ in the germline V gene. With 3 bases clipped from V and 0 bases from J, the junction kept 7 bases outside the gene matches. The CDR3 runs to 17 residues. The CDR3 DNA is TGTGCCAGCAGCTTCAAACAGGGGATAGCGAACACCGGGGAGCTGTTTTTT. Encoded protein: CASSFKQGIANTGELFF.

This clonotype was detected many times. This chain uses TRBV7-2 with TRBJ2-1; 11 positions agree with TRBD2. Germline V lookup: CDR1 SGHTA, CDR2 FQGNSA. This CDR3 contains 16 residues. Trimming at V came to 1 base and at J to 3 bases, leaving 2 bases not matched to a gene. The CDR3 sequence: CASSLVGTSGYNEQFF. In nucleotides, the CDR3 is TGTGCCAGCAGCTTAGTGGGGACTAGCGGCTACAATGAGCAGTTCTTC. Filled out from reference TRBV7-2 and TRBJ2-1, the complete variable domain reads GAGVSQSPSNKVTEKGKDVELRCDPISGHTALYWYRQSLGQGLEFLIYFQGNSAPDKSGLPSDRFSAERTGGSVSTLTIQRTQQEDSAVYLCASSLVGTSGYNEQFFGPGTRLTVL.

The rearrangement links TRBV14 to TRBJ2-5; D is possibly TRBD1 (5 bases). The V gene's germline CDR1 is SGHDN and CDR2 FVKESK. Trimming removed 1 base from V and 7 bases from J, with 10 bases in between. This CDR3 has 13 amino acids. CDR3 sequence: CASSQVKQGTQYF. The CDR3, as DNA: TGTGCCAGCAGCCAAGTCAAGCAGGGGACCCAGTACTTC. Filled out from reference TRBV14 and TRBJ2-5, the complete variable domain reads EAGVTQFPSHSVIEKGQTVTLRCDPISGHDNLYWYRRVMGKEIKFLLHFVKESKQDESGMPNNRFLAERTGGTYSTLKVQPAELEDSGVYFCASSQVKQGTQYFGPGTRLLVL.

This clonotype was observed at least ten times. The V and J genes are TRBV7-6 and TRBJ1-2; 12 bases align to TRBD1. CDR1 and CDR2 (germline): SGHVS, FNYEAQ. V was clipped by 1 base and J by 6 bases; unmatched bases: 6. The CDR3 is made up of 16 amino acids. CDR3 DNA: TGTGCCAGCAGCTTAGAGGGGACAGGGGGCGAGGATGGCTACACCTTC. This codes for CASSLEGTGGEDGYTF.

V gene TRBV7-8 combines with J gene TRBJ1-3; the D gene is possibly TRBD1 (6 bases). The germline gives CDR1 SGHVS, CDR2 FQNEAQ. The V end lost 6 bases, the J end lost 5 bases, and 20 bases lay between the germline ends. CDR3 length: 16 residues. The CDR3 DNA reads TGTGCCAGCAGTACTTTGTCGGGACATACGAGAAACACCATATATTTT. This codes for CASSTLSGHTRNTIYF.

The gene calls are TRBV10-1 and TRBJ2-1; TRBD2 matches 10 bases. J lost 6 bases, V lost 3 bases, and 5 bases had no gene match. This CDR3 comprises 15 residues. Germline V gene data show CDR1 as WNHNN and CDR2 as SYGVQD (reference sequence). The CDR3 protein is CASSEVAGGLNEQFF. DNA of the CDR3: TGCGCCAGCAGTGAAGTAGCGGGGGGTCTCAATGAGCAGTTCTTC.

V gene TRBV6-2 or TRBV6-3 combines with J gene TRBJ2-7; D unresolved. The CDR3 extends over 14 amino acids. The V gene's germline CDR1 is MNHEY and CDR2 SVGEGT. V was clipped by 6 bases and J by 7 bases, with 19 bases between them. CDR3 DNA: TGTGCCAGCAGCCTCGTTACAAGGCCGGGTGAGCAGTACGTC. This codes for CASSLVTRPGEQYV.

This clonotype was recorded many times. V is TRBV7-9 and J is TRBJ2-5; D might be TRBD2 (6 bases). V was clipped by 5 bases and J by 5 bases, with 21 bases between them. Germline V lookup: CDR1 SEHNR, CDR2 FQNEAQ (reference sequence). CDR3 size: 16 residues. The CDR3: CASSHPPAGKFETQYF. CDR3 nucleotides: TGTGCCAGCAGCCACCCCCCTGCGGGGAAGTTCGAGACCCAGTACTTC.

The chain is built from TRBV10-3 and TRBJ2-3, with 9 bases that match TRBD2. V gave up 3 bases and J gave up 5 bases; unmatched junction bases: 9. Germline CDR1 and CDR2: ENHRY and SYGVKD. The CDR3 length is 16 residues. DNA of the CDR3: TGTGCCATCAGTGATTTGGCTAGCGGGGCTAGAGATACGCAGTATTTT. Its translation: CAISDLASGARDTQYF.

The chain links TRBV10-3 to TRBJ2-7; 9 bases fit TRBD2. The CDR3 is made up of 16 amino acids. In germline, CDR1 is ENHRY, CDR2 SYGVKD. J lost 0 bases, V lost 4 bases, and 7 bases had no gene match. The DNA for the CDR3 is TGTGCCATCAGTGTAAATAGCGGGGGCCACTCCTACGAGCAGTACTTC. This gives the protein CAISVNSGGHSYEQYF.

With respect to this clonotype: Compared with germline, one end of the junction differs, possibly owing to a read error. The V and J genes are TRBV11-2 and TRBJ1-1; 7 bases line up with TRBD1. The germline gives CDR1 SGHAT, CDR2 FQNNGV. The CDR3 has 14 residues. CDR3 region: CANSLWEGAGGAFF. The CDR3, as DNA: TGTGCCAACAGCTTATGGGAGGGGGCAGGTGGAGCTTTCTTT.

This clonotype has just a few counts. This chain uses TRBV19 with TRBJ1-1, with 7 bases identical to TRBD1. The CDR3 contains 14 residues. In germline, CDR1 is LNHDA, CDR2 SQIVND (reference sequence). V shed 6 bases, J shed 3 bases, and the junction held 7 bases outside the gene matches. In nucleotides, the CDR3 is TGTGCCAGTAGCCCCTCGAGGGGGCACACTGAAGCTTTCTTT. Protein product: CASSPSRGHTEAFF.

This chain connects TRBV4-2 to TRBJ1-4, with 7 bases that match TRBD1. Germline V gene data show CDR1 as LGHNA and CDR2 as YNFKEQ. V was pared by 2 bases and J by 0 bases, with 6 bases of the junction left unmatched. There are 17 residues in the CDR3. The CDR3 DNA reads TGTGCCAGCAGCCAAACCAACAGGGGTACAACTAATGAAAAACTGTTTTTT. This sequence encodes CASSQTNRGTTNEKLFF.

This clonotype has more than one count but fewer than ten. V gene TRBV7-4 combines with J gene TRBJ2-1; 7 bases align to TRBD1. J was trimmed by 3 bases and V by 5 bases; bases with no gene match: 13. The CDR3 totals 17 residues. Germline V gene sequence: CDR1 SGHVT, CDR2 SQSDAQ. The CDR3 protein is CASSRLDREIIYNEQFF. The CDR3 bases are TGTGCCAGCAGCCGCCTCGACAGGGAAATAATCTACAATGAGCAGTTCTTC.

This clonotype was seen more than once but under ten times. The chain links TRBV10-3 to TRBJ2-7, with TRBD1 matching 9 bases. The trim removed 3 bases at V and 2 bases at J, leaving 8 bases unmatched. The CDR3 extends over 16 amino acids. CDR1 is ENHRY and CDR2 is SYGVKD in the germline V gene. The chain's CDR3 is CAISDSGQGDPYEQYF. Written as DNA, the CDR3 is TGTGCCATCAGTGACTCGGGACAGGGTGACCCCTACGAGCAGTACTTC.

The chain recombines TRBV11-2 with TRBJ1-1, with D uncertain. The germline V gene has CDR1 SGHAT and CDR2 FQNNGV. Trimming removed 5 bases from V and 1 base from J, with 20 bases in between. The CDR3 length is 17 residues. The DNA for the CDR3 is TGTGCCAGCAGCGTGCCTAAGGGATTTTCCTCGAACACTGAAGCTTTCTTT. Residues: CASSVPKGFSSNTEAFF. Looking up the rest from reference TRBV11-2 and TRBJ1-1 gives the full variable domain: EAGVAQSPRYKIIEKRQSVAFWCNPISGHATLYWYQQILGQGPKLLIQFQNNGVVDDSQLPKDRFSAERLKGVDSTLKIQPAKLEDSAVYLCASSVPKGFSSNTEAFFGQGTRLTVV.

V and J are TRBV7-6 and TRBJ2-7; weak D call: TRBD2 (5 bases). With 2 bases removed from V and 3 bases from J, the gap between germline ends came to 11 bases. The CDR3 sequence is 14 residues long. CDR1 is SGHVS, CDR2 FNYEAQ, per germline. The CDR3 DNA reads TGTGCCAGCAGCTTATTCGGGATCGGCTACGAGCAGTACTTC. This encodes CASSLFGIGYEQYF.

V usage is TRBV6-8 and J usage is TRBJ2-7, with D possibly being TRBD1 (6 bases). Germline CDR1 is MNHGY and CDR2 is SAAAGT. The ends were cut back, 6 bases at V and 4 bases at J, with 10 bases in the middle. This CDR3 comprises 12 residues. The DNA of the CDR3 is TGTGCCAGCAGCCGGACAGATTACGAGCAGTACGTC. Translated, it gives CASSRTDYEQYV.

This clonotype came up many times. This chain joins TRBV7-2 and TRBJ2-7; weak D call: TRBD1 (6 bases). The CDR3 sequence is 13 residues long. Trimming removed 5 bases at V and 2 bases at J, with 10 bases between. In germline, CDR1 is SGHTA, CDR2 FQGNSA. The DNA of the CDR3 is TGTGCCAGCAGCCCAACAGGGCCCTACGAGCAGTACTTC. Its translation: CASSPTGPYEQYF.

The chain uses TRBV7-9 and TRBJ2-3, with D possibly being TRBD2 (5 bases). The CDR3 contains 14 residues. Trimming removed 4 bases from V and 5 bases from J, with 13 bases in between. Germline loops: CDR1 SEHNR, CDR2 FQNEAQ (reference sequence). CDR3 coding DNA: TGTGCCAGCAGCTCGGGCTCCGCGGGAGATACGCAGTATTTT. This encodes CASSSGSAGDTQYF. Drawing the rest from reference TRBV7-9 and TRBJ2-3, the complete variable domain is DTGVSQNPRHKITKRGQNVTFRCDPISEHNRLYWYRQTLGQGPEFLTYFQNEAQLEKSRLLSDRFSAERPKGSFSTLEIQRTEQGDSAMYLCASSSGSAGDTQYFGPGTRLTVL.

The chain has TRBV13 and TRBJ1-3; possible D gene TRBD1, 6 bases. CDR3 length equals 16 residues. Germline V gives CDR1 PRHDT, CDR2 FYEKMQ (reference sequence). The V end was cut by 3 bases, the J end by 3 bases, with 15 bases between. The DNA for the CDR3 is TGTGCCAGCAGCTTCTGGGACACCGCCTTTGGAAACACCATATATTTT. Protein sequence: CASSFWDTAFGNTIYF.